This TCR beta chain derives from a study of blood T cell repertoires in COVID-19. Across the whole study: Sources were T cells, B-cell-depleted T cells, or PBMCs; the material itself was cDNA or gDNA.

The ends lost 8 bases at V and 2 bases at J; junction bases unmatched: 6. Germline V gene data show CDR1 as MNHEY and CDR2 as SVGAGI. This CDR3 region has 13 residues. In the authors' methods: For nucleated cells, counts were estimated from reference gene primer amplification. Profiled with immunoSEQ multiplex PCR; TCRdb holds only in-frame clones, not every one. D and trimming were read from the DNA, whereas the V and J calls and clone size are those reported in that table. The sample lists approximately 250,000 clones, under 90% occurring once. The sequence derives from a human donor in a cohort sampled during active COVID-19. The sequenced sample consisted of peripheral blood. V is TRBV6-5 and J is TRBJ2-7, with TRBD1 matching 7 bases. The CDR3 spells CASLGTVAYEQYF. The CDR3 coding sequence is TGTGCCAGCCTAGGGACAGTAGCCTACGAGCAGTACTTC.